This TCR beta chain was profiled in a study of OX40 agonist ivuxolimab in advanced cancers. Overall study: An agonistic anti-OX40 (CD134) antibody, ivuxolimab, was used to treat the patients. Partial responses occurred in three patients (one hepatocellular carcinoma, two cutaneous melanoma). Dose-escalation subjects each had hepatocellular carcinoma, melanoma, renal cell or head and neck cancer.

Study-level findings and limits: Mean expanded clone counts were higher in CD8+ than CD4+ T cells.

The ends lost 0 bases at V and 6 bases at J; junction bases unmatched: 6. In germline, CDR1 is SGHRS, CDR2 YFSETQ. The CDR3 sequence is 16 residues long. In the case of this clone: What it recognizes is unknown.

TCRdb's table, derived via immunoSEQ multiplex PCR, lists solely in-frame clones and lacks some. In the table there are some 70,000 clones, about 91% of which are singletons. This sequence was found in an adult with an advanced solid tumor such as melanoma, head and neck, liver or kidney cancer. The material sequenced was CD4+ or CD8+ T cells sorted from blood, taken in a trial of the OX40 agonist ivuxolimab. This chain uses TRBV5-1 with TRBJ2-2; 9 positions agree with TRBD2. The CDR3 protein is CASSLAVAGDAGELFF. Here the CDR3 DNA reads TGCGCCAGCAGCTTGGCCGTAGCGGGGGATGCCGGGGAGCTGTTTTTT.